A selection of T cell receptor beta chains follows, all from one sample in a study of tumour-infiltrating T cells in Burkitt lymphoma. TCRdb's copy holds only in-frame clones and misses some; the assay was immunoSEQ multiplex PCR. Of 500 or so clones detected, 90% to 97% appear once; the ten largest clones hold 6.9%. The specimen was tumor tissue. Receptor source: a human donor with Burkitt lymphoma. Each CDR3 is given with its conserved first and last residue. Each record gives: D gene, J gene, V gene, CDR3 DNA, CDR3 protein. D genes are given only for firm matches.

-,TRBJ1-5,TRBV6-5,TGTGCCAGCAGTTACTCGGGACCTCACTCGGCCCAGCATTTT,CASSYSGPHSAQHF
-,TRBJ2-1,TRBV2,TGTGCCAGCCGGGAGTTCCCGGTTGATGAGCAGTTCTTC,CASREFPVDEQFF
TRBD1,TRBJ2-7,TRBV5-4,TGTGCCAGCAGCATTCCTGGACAGGTTGAGTACGAGCAGTACTTC,CASSIPGQVEYEQYF
-,TRBJ2-5,TRBV4-1,TGCGCCAGCAGCCAGCAGGGCCCAGAGACCCAGTACTTC,CASSQQGPETQYF
TRBD1,TRBJ2-3,TRBV14,TGTGCCAGCAGCCGAGGGGACAGCTTTCTCACAGATACGCAGTATTTT,CASSRGDSFLTDTQYF
-,TRBJ2-7,TRBV7-2,TGTGCCAGCAGCTCCCTAGGGCCAGCCCGAGCCTACGAGCAGTACTTC,CASSSLGPARAYEQYF
TRBD2,TRBJ2-7,TRBV25-1,TGTGCCAGCAGTGCCCTGGGGGGGGACCTTCTAGCCGCCGAGCAGTACTTC,CASSALGGDLLAAEQYF
-,TRBJ1-5,TRBV27,TGTGCCAGCAGTTTATTGGGTGGGAATCAGCCCCAGCATTTT,CASSLLGGNQPQHF
TRBD2,TRBJ2-7,TRBV6-5,TGTGCCAGCAGTTCGTCTCTAGCGGGAATGACCTACGAGCAGTACTTC,CASSSSLAGMTYEQYF
TRBD1,TRBJ1-1,TRBV6-5,TGTGCCAGCAGTCAGAGACAGGGGTATGAAGCTTTCTTT,CASSQRQGYEAFF
TRBD1,TRBJ2-5,TRBV27,TGTGCCAGCAGTCCGACAGGGTGGGGGGAGACCCAGTACTTC,CASSPTGWGETQYF
TRBD2,TRBJ2-7,TRBV7-6,TGTGCCAGCAGCTCCCCACTAGCGGGAGACTACGAGCAGTACTTC,CASSSPLAGDYEQYF
-,TRBJ1-1,TRBV2,TGTGCCAGCAGTGAAATTGGGATTGAAGCTTTCTTT,CASSEIGIEAFF
-,TRBJ1-2,TRBV5-5,TGTGCCAGCAGCTTGGATTTTCAGGTCCGGGGCTACACCTTC,CASSLDFQVRGYTF
TRBD2,TRBJ2-5,TRBV14,TGTGCCAGCATTTTTCCCCCTACGGCGGGAGAACAAGAGACCCAGTACTTC,CASIFPPTAGEQETQYF
-,TRBJ1-4,TRBV9,TGTGCCAGCAGCGTAAGCAGATCTAATGAAAAACTGTTTTTT,CASSVSRSNEKLFF
TRBD1,TRBJ2-3,TRBV30,TGTGCCTGGGGAGCCAAGACAGGGGTGACAGATACGCAGTATTTT,CAWGAKTGVTDTQYF
TRBD1,TRBJ2-7,TRBV5-1,TGCGCCAGCAGCTTCCACACTGGGACAGGGGGCAACTCCTACGAGCAGTACTTC,CASSFHTGTGGNSYEQYF
-,TRBJ2-7,TRBV13,TGTGCCAGCAGCCCAAACTTGGGGCTGGGGGAGCAGTACTTC,CASSPNLGLGEQYF
-,TRBJ1-1,TRBV28,TGTGCCAGCAGCCCGACAGTGAACACTGAAGCTTTCTTT,CASSPTVNTEAFF
-,TRBJ1-5,TRBV6-1,TGTGCCAGTCGTCCGGGAGATAGCAATCAGCCCCAGCATTTT,CASRPGDSNQPQHF
-,TRBJ2-3,TRBV13,TGTGCCAGCAGCTTAGCAGCATATACGCAGTATTTT,CASSLAAYTQYF
TRBD1,TRBJ2-6,TRBV7-9,TGTGCCAGCAGCTTAGACCAGGGGGAAGCCAACGTCCTGACTTTC,CASSLDQGEANVLTF
TRBD2,TRBJ2-3,TRBV5-1,TGCGCCAGCAGCTTGGAAGCGGGGGCCGGCACAGATACGCAGTATTTT,CASSLEAGAGTDTQYF
-,TRBJ1-3,TRBV18,TGTGCCAGCTCACCAGACAGTGGAAACACCATATATTTT,CASSPDSGNTIYF
-,TRBJ2-3,TRBV27,TGTGCCAGCAGTTTATCGGGAATAGGTCAAGATACGCAGTATTTT,CASSLSGIGQDTQYF
-,TRBJ1-2,TRBV7-2,TGTGCCAGCAGCTTGGCCGTGGGACTCGACTATGGCTACACCTTC,CASSLAVGLDYGYTF
-,TRBJ2-5,TRBV5-1,TGCGCCAGCAGTGATGAGGGGTCGCGGACCCAGTACTTC,CASSDEGSRTQYF
TRBD1,TRBJ2-7,TRBV19,TGTGCCAGTGGGTCCGGACAGGTCGAGCAGTACTTC,CASGSGQVEQYF
-,TRBJ2-7,TRBV7-9,TGTGCCAGCAGCTTAGCCCGGGGCTACGAGCAGTACTTC,CASSLARGYEQYF
-,TRBJ1-1,TRBV6-1,TGTGCCAGCAGTGCAACAGGGACTCAAATGAACACTGAAGCTTTCTTT,CASSATGTQMNTEAFF
-,TRBJ2-5,TRBV9,TGTGCCAGCAGCGTAGCCCAAACGGGAGAGACCCAGTACTTC,CASSVAQTGETQYF
-,TRBJ2-2,TRBV7-9,TGTGCCAGCAGCTCCAGAGGAGGGGGGACTTCTAACACCGGGGAGCTGTTTTTT,CASSSRGGGTSNTGELFF
TRBD1,TRBJ1-3,TRBV30,TGTGCCTGGGGACTCGGACAGGGGGCTTTAAACACCATATATTTT,CAWGLGQGALNTIYF
TRBD1,TRBJ1-2,TRBV4-1,TGCGCCAGCAGCCAATCGACAGGGGATTATGGCTACACCTTC,CASSQSTGDYGYTF
-,TRBJ1-1,TRBV19,TGTGCCAGTAGGGTAGGATTTAACACTGAAGCTTTCTTT,CASRVGFNTEAFF
-,TRBJ2-3,TRBV7-9,TGTGCCAGCAGCTTATTCATCGGGGGTAGCACAGATACGCAGTATTTT,CASSLFIGGSTDTQYF
TRBD1,TRBJ1-2,TRBV28,TGTGCCAGCAACATACAGGGGGCGCCAGGCTACACCTTC,CASNIQGAPGYTF
-,TRBJ1-1,TRBV28,TGTGCCAGCAGTAAGACGGGCGCTATGAACACTGAAGCTTTCTTT,CASSKTGAMNTEAFF
-,TRBJ1-2,TRBV4-1,TGCGCCAGCAGCCCTACTGCGGGGGGGCTCTATGGCTACACCTTC,CASSPTAGGLYGYTF
-,TRBJ1-2,TRBV27,TGTGCCACCTACAAAGGCTATGGCTACACCTTC,CATYKGYGYTF